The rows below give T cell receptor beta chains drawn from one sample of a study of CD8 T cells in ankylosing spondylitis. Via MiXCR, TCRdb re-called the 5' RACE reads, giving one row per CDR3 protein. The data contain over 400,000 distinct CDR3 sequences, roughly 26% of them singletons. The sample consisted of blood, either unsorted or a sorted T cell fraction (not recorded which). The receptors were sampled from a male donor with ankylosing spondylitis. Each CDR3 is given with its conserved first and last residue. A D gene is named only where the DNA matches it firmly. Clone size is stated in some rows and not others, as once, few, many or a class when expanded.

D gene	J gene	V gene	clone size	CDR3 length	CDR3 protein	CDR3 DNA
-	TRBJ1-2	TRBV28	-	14	CASSPWQQGYGYTF	TGTGCCAGCAGTCCTTGGCAACAGGGCTATGGCTACACCTTC
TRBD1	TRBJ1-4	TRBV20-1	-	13	CSAPTGVDEKLFF	TGCAGTGCCCCGACAGGGGTGGACGAAAAACTGTTTTTT
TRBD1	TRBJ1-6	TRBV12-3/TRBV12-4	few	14	CASKLGTGVSPLHF	TGTGCCAGCAAGCTCGGGACAGGGGTTTCACCCCTCCACTTT
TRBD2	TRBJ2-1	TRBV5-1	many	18	CASSLALAGASSYNEQFF	TGCGCCAGCAGCTTGGCCCTAGCGGGAGCGAGCTCCTACAATGAGCAGTTCTTC
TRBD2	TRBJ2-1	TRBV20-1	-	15	CSARSLAGGYNEQFF	TGCAGTGCTAGATCTCTAGCGGGAGGCTACAATGAGCAGTTCTTC
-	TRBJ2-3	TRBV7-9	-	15	CASSLAPLTTDTQYF	TGTGCCAGCAGCTTAGCACCTCTCACCACAGATACGCAGTATTTT
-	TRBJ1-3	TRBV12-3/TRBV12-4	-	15	CASRDGYFSGNTIYF	TGTGCCAGCAGGGACGGTTACTTCTCTGGAAACACCATATATTTT
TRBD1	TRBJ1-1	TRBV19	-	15	CASSIGQGRWTEAFF	TGTGCCAGTAGTATCGGACAGGGGCGCTGGACTGAAGCTTTCTTT
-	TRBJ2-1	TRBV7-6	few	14	CASSSYLDYNEQFF	TGTGCCAGCAGTTCCTACCTAGATTACAATGAGCAGTTCTTC
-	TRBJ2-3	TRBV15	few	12	CATSRERVTQYF	TGTGCCACCAGCAGAGAACGGGTTACGCAGTATTTT
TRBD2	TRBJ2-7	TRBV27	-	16	CASRGTSGTRFHEQYF	TGTGCCAGCAGAGGAACTAGCGGAACTAGATTCCACGAGCAGTACTTC
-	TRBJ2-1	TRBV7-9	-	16	CASSLGAPQAYNEQFF	TGTGCCAGCAGCTTAGGCGCCCCCCAGGCTTACAATGAGCAGTTCTTC
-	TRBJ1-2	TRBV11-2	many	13	CASRSTGEYGYTF	TGTGCCAGCAGATCTACGGGAGAATATGGCTACACCTTC
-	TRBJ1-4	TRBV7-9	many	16	CASSPNLRADSEKLFF	TGTGCCAGCAGCCCTAACCTCCGTGCAGATTCGGAAAAACTGTTTTTT
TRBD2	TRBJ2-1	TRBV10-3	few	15	CAISGTSHSYNEQFF	TGTGCCATCAGTGGGACTAGCCACTCCTACAATGAGCAGTTCTTC
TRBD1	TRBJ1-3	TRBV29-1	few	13	CSGTGSSGNTIYF	TGCAGCGGGACAGGTTCCTCTGGAAACACCATATATTTT
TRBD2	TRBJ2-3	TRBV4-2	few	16	CASSQDREGFTDTQYF	TGTGCCAGCAGCCAAGACCGGGAGGGATTCACAGATACGCAGTATTTT
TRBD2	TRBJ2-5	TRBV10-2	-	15	CASSQTSGHQETQYF	TGCGCCAGCTCTCAAACTAGCGGCCACCAAGAGACCCAGTACTTC
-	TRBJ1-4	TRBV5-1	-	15	CASKPFSAMEEKLFF	TGCGCCAGCAAGCCTTTTAGCGCCATGGAGGAAAAACTGTTTTTT
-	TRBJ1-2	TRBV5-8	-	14	CASSFHQGPYGYTF	TGTGCCAGCAGCTTCCACCAGGGTCCCTATGGCTACACCTTC
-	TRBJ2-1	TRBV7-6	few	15	CASSRGRDSYNEQFF	TGTGCCAGCAGCCGGGGACGGGACTCCTACAATGAGCAGTTCTTC
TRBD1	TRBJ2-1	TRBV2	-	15	CASRPGQLINNEQFF	TGTGCCAGCAGACCGGGACAGCTAATAAACAATGAGCAGTTCTTC
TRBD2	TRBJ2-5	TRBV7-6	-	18	CASSSLWLAGGGQETQYF	TGTGCCAGCAGCTCCCTATGGTTGGCGGGAGGGGGTCAAGAGACCCAGTACTTC
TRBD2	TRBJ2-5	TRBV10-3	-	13	CAIRRSGQETQYF	TGTGCCATCCGTCGTAGCGGGCAAGAGACCCAGTACTTC
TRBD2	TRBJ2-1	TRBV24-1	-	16	CATSDHGTSGNNEQFF	TGTGCCACCAGTGATCACGGGACTAGCGGTAACAATGAGCAGTTCTTC
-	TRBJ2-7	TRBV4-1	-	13	CASSQTVVREQYF	TGCGCCAGCAGCCAAACGGTGGTACGCGAGCAGTACTTC
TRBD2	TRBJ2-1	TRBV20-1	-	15	CSAPRTSGNHNEQFF	TGCAGTGCTCCTCGGACTAGCGGCAACCACAATGAGCAGTTCTTC
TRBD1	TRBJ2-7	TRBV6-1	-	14	CASSPRTGTYEQYF	TGTGCCAGCAGCCCCCGGACAGGTACCTACGAGCAGTACTTC
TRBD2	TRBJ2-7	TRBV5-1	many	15	CASSLSLAGGYEQYF	TGCGCCAGCAGCTTGTCGCTAGCGGGAGGCTACGAGCAGTACTTC
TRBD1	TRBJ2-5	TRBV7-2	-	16	CASSRRTGGLQETQYF	TGTGCCAGCAGCCGACGGACAGGGGGATTACAAGAGACCCAGTACTTC
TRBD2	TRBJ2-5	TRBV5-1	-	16	CASSLGSGGNQETQYF	TGCGCCAGCAGCTTGGGCTCGGGAGGAAACCAAGAGACCCAGTACTTC
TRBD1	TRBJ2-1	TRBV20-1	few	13	CSASGQANNEQFF	TGCAGTGCTAGCGGACAGGCGAACAATGAGCAGTTCTTC
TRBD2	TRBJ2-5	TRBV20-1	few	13	CSAAGGYQETQYF	TGCAGTGCTGCCGGGGGGTACCAAGAGACCCAGTACTTC
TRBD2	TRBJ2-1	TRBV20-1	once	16	CSADGLAGRPYNEQFF	TGCAGTGCGGACGGACTAGCGGGGAGACCCTACAATGAGCAGTTCTTC
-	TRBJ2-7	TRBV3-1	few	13	CASSHPAEYEQYF	TGTGCCAGCAGCCATCCCGCCGAGTACGAGCAGTACTTC
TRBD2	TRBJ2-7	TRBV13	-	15	CASSLGREGRGEQYF	TGTGCCAGCAGCTTAGGCCGGGAGGGCCGAGGCGAGCAGTACTTC
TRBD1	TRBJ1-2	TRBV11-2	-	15	CASSLGTGTGDGYTF	TGTGCCAGCAGCTTAGGGACCGGGACAGGGGATGGCTACACCTTC
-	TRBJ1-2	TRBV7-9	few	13	CASSLAANYGYTF	TGTGCCAGCAGCTTAGCCGCTAACTATGGCTACACCTTC
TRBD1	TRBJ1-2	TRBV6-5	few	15	CASSYWDRANYGYTF	TGTGCCAGCAGCTACTGGGACAGGGCGAACTATGGCTACACCTTC
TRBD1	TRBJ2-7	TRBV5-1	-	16	CASSLEGDRVNREQYF	TGCGCCAGCAGCTTGGAGGGGGACAGGGTGAATCGCGAGCAGTACTTC
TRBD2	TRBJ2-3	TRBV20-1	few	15	CSARDRVAGEDTQYF	TGCAGTGCTAGAGATCGAGTAGCGGGAGAGGATACGCAGTATTTT
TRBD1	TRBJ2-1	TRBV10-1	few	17	CASTNLTGAILNNEQFF	TGCGCCAGCACCAACCTGACAGGGGCTATACTAAACAATGAGCAGTTCTTC
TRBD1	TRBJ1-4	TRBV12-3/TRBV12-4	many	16	CASSSRDSATNEKLFF	TGTGCCAGCAGTTCCAGGGACAGCGCAACTAATGAAAAACTGTTTTTT
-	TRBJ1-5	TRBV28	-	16	CASGWDQGVSNQPQHF	TGTGCCAGCGGCTGGGATCAGGGAGTTAGCAATCAGCCCCAGCATTTT
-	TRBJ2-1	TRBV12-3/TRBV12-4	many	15	CASSLGSSSYNEQFF	TGTGCCAGCAGTTTGGGCTCGAGCTCCTACAATGAGCAGTTCTTC
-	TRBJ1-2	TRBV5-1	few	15	CASSLENGRPYGYTF	TGCGCCAGCAGCTTGGAAAACGGCCGGCCCTATGGCTACACCTTC
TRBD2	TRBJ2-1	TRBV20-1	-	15	CSARVRTSGNNEQFF	TGCAGTGCTAGAGTAAGGACTAGCGGGAACAATGAGCAGTTCTTC
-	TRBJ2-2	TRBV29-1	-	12	CSVIEGAGELFF	TGCAGCGTTATAGAAGGGGCCGGGGAGCTGTTTTTT
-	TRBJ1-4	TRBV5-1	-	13	CASSLNRNEKLFF	TGCGCCAGCAGCTTAAATCGAAATGAAAAACTGTTTTTT
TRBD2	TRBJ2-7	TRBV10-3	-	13	CAITETGGTEQYF	TGTGCCATCACCGAGACGGGGGGAACCGAGCAGTACTTC
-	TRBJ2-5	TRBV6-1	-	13	CACEVRGAETQYF	TGTGCCTGCGAGGTCCGGGGGGCTGAGACCCAGTACTTC
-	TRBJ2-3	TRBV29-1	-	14	CSAPDKSATDTQYF	TGCAGCGCACCGGACAAGTCAGCAACAGATACGCAGTATTTT
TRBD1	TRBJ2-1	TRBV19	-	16	CASGTRQGSPYNEQFF	TGTGCCAGTGGTACAAGACAGGGGTCCCCCTACAATGAGCAGTTCTTC